The rows below give T cell receptor beta chains drawn from one sample of a study of control samples from healthy donors and cancer patients. This table comes from immunoSEQ multiplex PCR, and its TCRdb copy is limited to in-frame clones, with some not included. Among some 220,000 clones listed, 85% to 95% were seen once. Sequencing was carried out using blood. These receptors came from a man aged 45-60 years in good health. The CDR3 runs from the conserved cysteine through the conserved F or W. D genes are given only for firm matches. For some rows the clone size is stated as once, few or many, or as a class when expanded; others skip it.

J,V,size,D,length,DNA,CDR3
TRBJ2-2,TRBV5-5,-,TRBD2,14,TGTGCCAGCAGCTTAGGAGCGGGGGCGGGGGAGCTGTTTTTT,CASSLGAGAGELFF
TRBJ2-3,TRBV28,once,-,15,TGTGCCAGCAGTTTCTCCAGGGAGGGGGCAGATACGCAGTATTTT,CASSFSREGADTQYF
TRBJ1-6,TRBV28,-,-,14,TGTGCCAGCAGTTTTCAGGACAGCAATTCACCCCTCCACTTT,CASSFQDSNSPLHF
TRBJ1-4,TRBV6-1,-,-,11,TGTGCCAGCAGTGAACCTTCGATCCTGTTTTTT,CASSEPSILFF
TRBJ1-5,TRBV7-6,-,-,18,TGTGCCAGCAGCTTAATCCCGGCAGGGGACTATAGCAATCAGCCCCAGCATTTT,CASSLIPAGDYSNQPQHF
TRBJ2-3,TRBV3-1/TRBV3-2,-,TRBD1,14,TGTGCCAGCAGCCGGACAGGGCAAGCAGATACGCAGTATTTT,CASSRTGQADTQYF
TRBJ1-6,TRBV5-5,-,-,16,TGTGCCAGCATCGAAGGTTTTAGCTCCTATAATTCACCCCTCCACTTT,CASIEGFSSYNSPLHF
TRBJ1-1,TRBV5-6,-,-,13,TGTGCCAGCACCCTGACCGAGGGGACTGAAGCTTTCTTT,CASTLTEGTEAFF
TRBJ1-4,TRBV20-1,-,-,15,TGCAGTGCTAGTCCGGCTTCCGGGGCGGGAGAAAAACTGTTTTTT,CSASPASGAGEKLFF
TRBJ2-3,TRBV5-1,-,-,18,TGCGCCAGCAGCTTGGCCGTATCAGCGAACTTTTTACTAGATACGCAGTATTTT,CASSLAVSANFLLDTQYF
TRBJ2-1,TRBV24-1,-,TRBD2,15,TGTGCCACCAGTGATCCCCTGGGGGGGGACAATGAGCAGTTCTTC,CATSDPLGGDNEQFF
TRBJ2-3,TRBV7-9,few,-,16,TGTGCCAGCAGCTCCCCAACTACCGGGCTATTGCATACGCAGTATTTT,CASSSPTTGLLHTQYF
TRBJ1-1,TRBV11-2,-,-,13,TGTGCCAGCACCGGTGTCCGTAACACTGAAGCTTTCTTT,CASTGVRNTEAFF
TRBJ1-3,TRBV5-1,-,TRBD1,14,TGCGCCAGCAGCGGACAGGGGTCGGGAAACACCATATATTTT,CASSGQGSGNTIYF
TRBJ2-5,TRBV2,-,TRBD2,16,TGTGCCAGCAGGGCTCGGACTAGCGGGGGCCAAGAGACCCAGTACTTC,CASRARTSGGQETQYF
TRBJ2-3,TRBV4-1,once,TRBD2,17,TGCGCCAGCAGCCAAGCAAAACAGGGCGGGGGGGCAGATACGCAGTATTTT,CASSQAKQGGGADTQYF
TRBJ1-2,TRBV4-3,-,-,15,TGCGCCAGCAGCAAGAGAACAGGGAGGGACTATGGCTACACCTTC,CASSKRTGRDYGYTF
TRBJ1-2,TRBV11-2,-,-,10,TGTGCCAGCGGGATTCCGGGCTACACCTTC,CASGIPGYTF
TRBJ2-2,TRBV12-3/TRBV12-4,-,TRBD1,13,TGTGCCAGCAGACTGACAGGGGTCGGGGAGCTGTTTTTT,CASRLTGVGELFF
TRBJ2-7,TRBV7-9,-,TRBD1,15,TGTGCCAGCAGCTACACAGGGGCAGGGGACTACGAGCAGTACTTC,CASSYTGAGDYEQYF
TRBJ2-5,TRBV6-2/TRBV6-3,-,-,14,TGTGCCAGCAGTTACGCCCAGGGTGGAGAGACCCAGTACTTC,CASSYAQGGETQYF
TRBJ1-2,TRBV3-1/TRBV3-2,-,-,12,TGTGCCAGCAGCAGCACGGGCTATGGCTACACCTTC,CASSSTGYGYTF
TRBJ1-3,TRBV30,-,TRBD1,11,TGTGCCAGCGACAGGGCGAACACCATATATTTT,CASDRANTIYF
TRBJ2-3,TRBV19,once,TRBD2,16,TGTGCCAGTAGTAAGTCCGGGACTAGCGGCACAGATACGCAGTATTTT,CASSKSGTSGTDTQYF
TRBJ1-2,TRBV19,-,TRBD1,16,TGTGCCAGTAGTTTGGGACAGGGGTATTATGAGTCGGGCTACACCTTC,CASSLGQGYYESGYTF
TRBJ1-1,TRBV19,-,TRBD1,14,TGTGCCAGTAGTATGGGACAGCCGAACACTGAAGCTTTCTTT,CASSMGQPNTEAFF
TRBJ2-5,TRBV4-2,-,-,15,TGTGCCAGCAGCCGGAGGCTAGCGAGCCAAGAGACCCAGTACTTC,CASSRRLASQETQYF
TRBJ1-1,TRBV6-5,-,TRBD1,14,TGTGCCAGCAGTTACGGGGACAGGATACCTGAAGCTTTCTTT,CASSYGDRIPEAFF
TRBJ1-2,TRBV7-9,few,TRBD1,15,TGTGCCAGCAGCTTAGCTGCCACAGGGGGCTATGGCTACACCTTC,CASSLAATGGYGYTF
TRBJ1-1,TRBV6-5,-,-,14,TGTGCCAGCAGTTACGGGGGGACGAACACTGAAGCTTTCTTT,CASSYGGTNTEAFF
TRBJ1-2,TRBV11-2,-,-,16,TGTGCCAGCAGCTTATACTCGGAGGGCACGAAAAGTGGCTACACCTTC,CASSLYSEGTKSGYTF
TRBJ2-2,TRBV3-1/TRBV3-2,-,-,15,TGTGCCAGCAGCCAAGGGTCCCCAGGGGCCGGGGAGCTGTTTTTT,CASSQGSPGAGELFF
TRBJ1-1,TRBV11-2,-,-,15,TGTGCCAGCAGCTCCGATGGGCAGCCGAACACTGAAGCTTTCTTT,CASSSDGQPNTEAFF
TRBJ1-2,TRBV9,-,-,17,TGTGCCAGCAGCCTACACCCCGGACAGACCTTAGAGGGTGGCTACACCTTC,CASSLHPGQTLEGGYTF
TRBJ1-1,TRBV27,-,-,15,TGTGCCAGCAGTTCGAGCGGGACATGGCACACTGAAGCTTTCTTT,CASSSSGTWHTEAFF
TRBJ1-1,TRBV6-1,once,-,12,TGTGCCAGCAGTGAAGCCAGGGATGAAGCTTTCTTT,CASSEARDEAFF
TRBJ2-2,TRBV19,-,-,17,TGTGCCAGTAGTATAGAGCGCGGGACCGGGACCACCGGGGAGCTGTTTTTT,CASSIERGTGTTGELFF
TRBJ1-6,TRBV6-5,-,-,14,TGTGCCAGCACCCAGGTGATTTTAGGATCACCCCTCCACTTT,CASTQVILGSPLHF
TRBJ2-6,TRBV19,-,-,13,TGTGCCAGTAGGCTCTCTGGGGCCAACGTCCTGACTTTC,CASRLSGANVLTF
TRBJ1-6,TRBV19,-,TRBD1,14,TGTGCCAGTAGTCTCGGGACAGGGGACTCACCCCTCCACTTT,CASSLGTGDSPLHF
TRBJ1-5,TRBV5-1,-,TRBD1,15,TGCGCCAGCAGCTTGCAAGGGGGCGACAATCAGCCCCAGCATTTT,CASSLQGGDNQPQHF
TRBJ2-7,TRBV7-2,once,-,17,TGTGCCAGCAGCCCCCTGGGTGGCGGGGGCAGCTCCTACGAGCAGTACTTC,CASSPLGGGGSSYEQYF
TRBJ1-6,TRBV5-1,-,-,13,TGCGCCAGCAGTCAGCTAGGGAATTCACCCCTCCACTTT,CASSQLGNSPLHF
TRBJ2-7,TRBV19,-,-,13,TGTGCCAGTAGGGACGGAAGTACCTACGAGCAGTACTTC,CASRDGSTYEQYF
TRBJ2-5,TRBV25-1,-,TRBD2,15,TGTGCCAGCAGTGAATATGGAGCGGGGATGAGGGCCCAGTACTTC,CASSEYGAGMRAQYF
TRBJ2-1,TRBV5-1,-,TRBD1,13,TGCGCCAGCAGCCCGGGGGACAGGGATGAGCAGTTCTTC,CASSPGDRDEQFF
TRBJ1-1,TRBV3-1/TRBV3-2,-,-,14,TGTGCCAGCAGTCGGTACGAGGTGAACACTGAAGCTTTCTTT,CASSRYEVNTEAFF
TRBJ2-7,TRBV3-1/TRBV3-2,-,-,14,TGTGCCAGCAGCCAAGATACAGGGACCTACGAGCAGTACTTC,CASSQDTGTYEQYF
TRBJ1-2,TRBV2,few,TRBD1,15,TGTGCCAGCAGCCGGGACAGGGGAGGTAGTTATGGCTACACCTTC,CASSRDRGGSYGYTF
TRBJ2-7,TRBV18,-,TRBD1,15,TGTGCCAGCTCACCATCGACAGGGGGTGACTACGAGCAGTACTTC,CASSPSTGGDYEQYF
TRBJ1-2,TRBV7-2,-,-,13,TGTGCCAGCAGCCCACGACAGATAGATGGCTACACCTTC,CASSPRQIDGYTF